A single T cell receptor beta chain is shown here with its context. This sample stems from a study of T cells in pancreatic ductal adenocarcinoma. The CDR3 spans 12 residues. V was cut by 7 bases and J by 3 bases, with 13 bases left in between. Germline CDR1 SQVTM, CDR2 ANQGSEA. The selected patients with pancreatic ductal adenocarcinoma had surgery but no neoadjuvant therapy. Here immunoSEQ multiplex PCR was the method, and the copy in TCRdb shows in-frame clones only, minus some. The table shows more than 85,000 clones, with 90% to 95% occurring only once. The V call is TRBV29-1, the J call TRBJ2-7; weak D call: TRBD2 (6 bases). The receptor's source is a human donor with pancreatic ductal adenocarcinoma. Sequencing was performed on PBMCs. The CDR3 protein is CSARGSNYEQYF. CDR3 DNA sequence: TGCAGCGCCCGGGGGTCGAACTACGAGCAGTACTTC.